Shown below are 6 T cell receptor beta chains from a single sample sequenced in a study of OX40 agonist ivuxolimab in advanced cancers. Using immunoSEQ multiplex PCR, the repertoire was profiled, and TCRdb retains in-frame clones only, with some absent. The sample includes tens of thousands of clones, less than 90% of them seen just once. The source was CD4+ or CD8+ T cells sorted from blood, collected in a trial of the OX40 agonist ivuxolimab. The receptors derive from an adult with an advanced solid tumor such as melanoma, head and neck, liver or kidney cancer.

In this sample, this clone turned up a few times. The CDR3 here is CASSLGGATGGTYEQYF. The CDR3 DNA sequence: TGTGCCAGCAGCTTGGGGGGCGCGACAGGCGGGACCTACGAGCAGTACTTC. This rearrangement joins TRBV5-4 to TRBJ2-7; D possibly uses TRBD1 or TRBD2 (6 bases each). CDR1 is SGHNT and CDR2 is YYREEE in the germline V gene (reference sequence). Trimming cost V 0 bases and J 2 bases, with 18 bases left between them. The CDR3 loop spans 17 amino acids.

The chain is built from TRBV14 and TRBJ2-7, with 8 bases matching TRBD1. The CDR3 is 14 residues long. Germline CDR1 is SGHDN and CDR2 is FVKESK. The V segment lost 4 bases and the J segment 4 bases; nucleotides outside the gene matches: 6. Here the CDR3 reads CASSRGTGGYEQYF. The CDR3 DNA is TGTGCCAGCAGCCGCGGTACAGGGGGTTACGAGCAGTACTTC. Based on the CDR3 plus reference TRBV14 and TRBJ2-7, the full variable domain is EAGVTQFPSHSVIEKGQTVTLRCDPISGHDNLYWYRRVMGKEIKFLLHFVKESKQDESGMPNNRFLAERTGGTYSTLKVQPAELEDSGVYFCASSRGTGGYEQYFGPGTRLTVT.

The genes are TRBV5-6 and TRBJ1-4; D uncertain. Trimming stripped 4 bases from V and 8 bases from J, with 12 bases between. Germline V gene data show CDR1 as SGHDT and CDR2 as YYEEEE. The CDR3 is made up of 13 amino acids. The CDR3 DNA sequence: TGTGCCAGCAGCGGCCCGGACTTGGAAAAACTGTTTTTT. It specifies CASSGPDLEKLFF. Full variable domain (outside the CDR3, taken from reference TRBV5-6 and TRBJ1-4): DAGVTQSPTHLIKTRGQQVTLRCSPKSGHDTVSWYQQALGQGPQFIFQYYEEEERQRGNFPDRFSGHQFPNYSSELNVNALLLGDSALYLCASSGPDLEKLFFGSGTQLSVL.

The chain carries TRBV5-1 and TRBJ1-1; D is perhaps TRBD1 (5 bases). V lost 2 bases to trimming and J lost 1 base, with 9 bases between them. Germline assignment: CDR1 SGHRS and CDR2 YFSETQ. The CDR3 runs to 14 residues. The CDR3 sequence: CASSFRERNTEAFF. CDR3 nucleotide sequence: TGCGCCAGCAGCTTCAGGGAGAGGAACACTGAAGCTTTCTTT.

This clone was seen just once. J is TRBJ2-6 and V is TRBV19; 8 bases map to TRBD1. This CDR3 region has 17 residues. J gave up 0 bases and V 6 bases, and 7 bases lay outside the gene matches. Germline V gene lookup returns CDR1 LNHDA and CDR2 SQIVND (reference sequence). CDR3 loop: CASSPGTGGSGANVLTF. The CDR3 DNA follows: TGTGCCAGTAGCCCCGGGACAGGCGGCTCTGGGGCCAACGTCCTGACTTTC. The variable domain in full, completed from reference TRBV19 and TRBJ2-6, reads DGGITQSPKYLFRKEGQNVTLSCEQNLNHDAMYWYRQDPGQGLRLIYYSQIVNDFQKGDIAEGYSVSREKKESFPLTVTSAQKNPTAFYLCASSPGTGGSGANVLTFGAGSRLTVL.

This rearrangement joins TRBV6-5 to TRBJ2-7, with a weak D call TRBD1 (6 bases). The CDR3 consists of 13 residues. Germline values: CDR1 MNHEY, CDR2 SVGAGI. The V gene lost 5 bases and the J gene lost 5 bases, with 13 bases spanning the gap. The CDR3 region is CASSRLQGNEQYF. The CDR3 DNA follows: TGTGCCAGCAGTCGTCTACAGGGCAACGAGCAGTACTTC.